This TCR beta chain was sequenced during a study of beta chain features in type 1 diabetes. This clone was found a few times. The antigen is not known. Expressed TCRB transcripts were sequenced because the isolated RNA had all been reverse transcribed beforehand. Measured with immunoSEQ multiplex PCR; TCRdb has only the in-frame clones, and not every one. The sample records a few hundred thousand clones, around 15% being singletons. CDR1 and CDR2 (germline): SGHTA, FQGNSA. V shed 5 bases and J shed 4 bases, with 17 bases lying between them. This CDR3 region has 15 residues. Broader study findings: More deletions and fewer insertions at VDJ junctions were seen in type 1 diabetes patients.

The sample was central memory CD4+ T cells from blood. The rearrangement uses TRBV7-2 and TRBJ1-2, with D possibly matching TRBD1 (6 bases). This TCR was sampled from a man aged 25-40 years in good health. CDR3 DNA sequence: TGTGCCAGCAGCGCGACAACAGGGCAGGGCTATGGCTACACCTTC. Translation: CASSATTGQGYGYTF.